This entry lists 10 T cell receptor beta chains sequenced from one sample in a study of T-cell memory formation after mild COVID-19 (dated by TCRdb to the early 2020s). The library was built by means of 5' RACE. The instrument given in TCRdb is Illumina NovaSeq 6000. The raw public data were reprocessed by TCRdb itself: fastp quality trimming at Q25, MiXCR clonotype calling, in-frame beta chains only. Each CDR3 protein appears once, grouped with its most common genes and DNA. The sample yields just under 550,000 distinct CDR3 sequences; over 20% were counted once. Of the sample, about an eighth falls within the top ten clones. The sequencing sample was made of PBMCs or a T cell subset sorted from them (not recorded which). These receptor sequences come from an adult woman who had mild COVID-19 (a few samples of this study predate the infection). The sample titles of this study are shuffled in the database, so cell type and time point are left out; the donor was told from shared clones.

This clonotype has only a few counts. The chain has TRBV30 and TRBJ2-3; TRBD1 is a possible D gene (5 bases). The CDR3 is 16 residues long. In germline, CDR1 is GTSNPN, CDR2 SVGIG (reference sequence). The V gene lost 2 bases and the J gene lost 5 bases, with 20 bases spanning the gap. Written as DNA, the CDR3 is TGTGCCTGGAGTCTCCGGACACCGCCATCCAAAGATACGCAGTATTTT. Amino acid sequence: CAWSLRTPPSKDTQYF.

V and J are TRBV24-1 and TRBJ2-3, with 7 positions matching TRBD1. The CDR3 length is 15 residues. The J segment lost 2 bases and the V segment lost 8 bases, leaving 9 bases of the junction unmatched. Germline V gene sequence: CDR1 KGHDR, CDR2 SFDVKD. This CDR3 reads CATKETGKYTDTQYF. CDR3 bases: TGTGCCACCAAAGAGACAGGGAAGTACACAGATACGCAGTATTTT.

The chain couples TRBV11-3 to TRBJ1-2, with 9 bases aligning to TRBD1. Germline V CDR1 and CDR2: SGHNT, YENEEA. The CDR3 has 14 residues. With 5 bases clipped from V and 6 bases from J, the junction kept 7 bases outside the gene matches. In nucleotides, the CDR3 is TGTGCCAGCAGCCACCGGACAGGGGTTGATGGCTACACCTTC. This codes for CASSHRTGVDGYTF.

CDR3 loop: CASSSGQGVFQFYEQYF. The CDR3 region has the DNA TGTGCCAGCAGTTCCGGACAGGGGGTTTTTCAGTTCTACGAGCAGTACTTC. This chain links TRBV6-2 or TRBV6-3 with TRBJ2-7, with 10 bases that match TRBD1. The CDR3 spans 17 residues. Germline V lookup: CDR1 MNHEY, CDR2 SVGEGT. The trim removed 4 bases at V and 3 bases at J, leaving 12 bases unmatched.

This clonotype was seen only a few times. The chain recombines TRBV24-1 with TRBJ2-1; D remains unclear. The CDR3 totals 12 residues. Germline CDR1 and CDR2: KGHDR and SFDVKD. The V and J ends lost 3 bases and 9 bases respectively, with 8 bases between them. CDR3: CATSDPVGEQFF. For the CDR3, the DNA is TGTGCCACCAGTGATCCCGTGGGTGAGCAGTTCTTC.

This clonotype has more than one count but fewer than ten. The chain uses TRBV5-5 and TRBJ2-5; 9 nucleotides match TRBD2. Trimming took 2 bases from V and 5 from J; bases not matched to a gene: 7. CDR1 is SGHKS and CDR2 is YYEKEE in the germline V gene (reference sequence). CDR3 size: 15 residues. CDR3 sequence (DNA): TGTGCCAGCAGCTTCCAAGCGGGAGGTGGGGAGACCCAGTACTTC. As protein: CASSFQAGGGETQYF.

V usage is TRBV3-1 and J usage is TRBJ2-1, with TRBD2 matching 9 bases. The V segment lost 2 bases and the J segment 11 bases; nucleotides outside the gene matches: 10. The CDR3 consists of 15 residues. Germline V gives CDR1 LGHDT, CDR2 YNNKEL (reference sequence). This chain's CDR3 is CASSQRGGGADKQFF. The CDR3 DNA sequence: TGTGCCAGCAGCCAACGGGGCGGGGGGGCTGATAAGCAGTTCTTC.

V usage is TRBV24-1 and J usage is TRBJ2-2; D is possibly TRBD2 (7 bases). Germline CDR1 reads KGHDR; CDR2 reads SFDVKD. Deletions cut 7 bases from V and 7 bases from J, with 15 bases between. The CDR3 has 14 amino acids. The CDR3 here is CATSAGAVLGELFF. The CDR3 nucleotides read TGTGCCACCAGCGCGGGGGCGGTCCTCGGGGAGCTGTTTTTT.

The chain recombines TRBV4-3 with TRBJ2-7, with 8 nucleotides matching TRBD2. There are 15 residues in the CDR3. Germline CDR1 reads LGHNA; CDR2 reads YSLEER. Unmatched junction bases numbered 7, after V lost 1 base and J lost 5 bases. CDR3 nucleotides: TGCGCCAGCAGCCAAGGAGCGGGAGAATCTCACGAGCAGTACTTC. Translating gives CASSQGAGESHEQYF.

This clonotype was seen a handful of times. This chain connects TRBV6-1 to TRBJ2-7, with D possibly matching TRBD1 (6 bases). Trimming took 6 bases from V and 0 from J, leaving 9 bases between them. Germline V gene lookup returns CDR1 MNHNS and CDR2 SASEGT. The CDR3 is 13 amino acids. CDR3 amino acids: CASRGASSYEQYF. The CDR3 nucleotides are TGTGCCAGCAGGGGGGCCAGCTCCTACGAGCAGTACTTC.